This TCR beta chain appears in the sequencing data of a study of Ad26.COV2.S vaccination and SARS-CoV-2 variants. Study background: Administration of Ad26.COV2.S was intramuscular, either once or twice 56 days apart. Regarding the study as a whole: Vaccine recipients showed a spike-specific TCR breadth that was higher than in placebo recipients.

As regards this clone: Its antigen is still unknown.

The treatment was: roughly 18 received Ad26.COV2.S at low or high dose, single or two shots; about 5 received placebo; per-sample allocation not given. It was on day 63 after the first vaccine or placebo injection that samples were taken. Produced via immunoSEQ multiplex PCR; TCRdb's table is partial and in-frame only. The sample lists around 350,000 clones; roughly 81% were seen once. The sample in question was peripheral blood, obtained in a trial of Ad26.COV2.S vaccine versus placebo. The TCR was taken from a person between 18 and 65 years old who received the Ad26.COV2.S COVID-19 vaccine or a placebo.

CDR3: CASRPYRTGDTEAFF. In DNA, the CDR3 is TGTGCCAGCAGACCTTACCGGACAGGGGACACTGAAGCTTTCTTT. The chain joins TRBV6-5 to TRBJ1-1; TRBD1 matches at 9 bases. With V trimmed by 6 bases and J by 3 bases, 8 bases remained unmatched. The CDR3 is 15 amino acids. Germline V lookup: CDR1 MNHEY, CDR2 SVGAGI.